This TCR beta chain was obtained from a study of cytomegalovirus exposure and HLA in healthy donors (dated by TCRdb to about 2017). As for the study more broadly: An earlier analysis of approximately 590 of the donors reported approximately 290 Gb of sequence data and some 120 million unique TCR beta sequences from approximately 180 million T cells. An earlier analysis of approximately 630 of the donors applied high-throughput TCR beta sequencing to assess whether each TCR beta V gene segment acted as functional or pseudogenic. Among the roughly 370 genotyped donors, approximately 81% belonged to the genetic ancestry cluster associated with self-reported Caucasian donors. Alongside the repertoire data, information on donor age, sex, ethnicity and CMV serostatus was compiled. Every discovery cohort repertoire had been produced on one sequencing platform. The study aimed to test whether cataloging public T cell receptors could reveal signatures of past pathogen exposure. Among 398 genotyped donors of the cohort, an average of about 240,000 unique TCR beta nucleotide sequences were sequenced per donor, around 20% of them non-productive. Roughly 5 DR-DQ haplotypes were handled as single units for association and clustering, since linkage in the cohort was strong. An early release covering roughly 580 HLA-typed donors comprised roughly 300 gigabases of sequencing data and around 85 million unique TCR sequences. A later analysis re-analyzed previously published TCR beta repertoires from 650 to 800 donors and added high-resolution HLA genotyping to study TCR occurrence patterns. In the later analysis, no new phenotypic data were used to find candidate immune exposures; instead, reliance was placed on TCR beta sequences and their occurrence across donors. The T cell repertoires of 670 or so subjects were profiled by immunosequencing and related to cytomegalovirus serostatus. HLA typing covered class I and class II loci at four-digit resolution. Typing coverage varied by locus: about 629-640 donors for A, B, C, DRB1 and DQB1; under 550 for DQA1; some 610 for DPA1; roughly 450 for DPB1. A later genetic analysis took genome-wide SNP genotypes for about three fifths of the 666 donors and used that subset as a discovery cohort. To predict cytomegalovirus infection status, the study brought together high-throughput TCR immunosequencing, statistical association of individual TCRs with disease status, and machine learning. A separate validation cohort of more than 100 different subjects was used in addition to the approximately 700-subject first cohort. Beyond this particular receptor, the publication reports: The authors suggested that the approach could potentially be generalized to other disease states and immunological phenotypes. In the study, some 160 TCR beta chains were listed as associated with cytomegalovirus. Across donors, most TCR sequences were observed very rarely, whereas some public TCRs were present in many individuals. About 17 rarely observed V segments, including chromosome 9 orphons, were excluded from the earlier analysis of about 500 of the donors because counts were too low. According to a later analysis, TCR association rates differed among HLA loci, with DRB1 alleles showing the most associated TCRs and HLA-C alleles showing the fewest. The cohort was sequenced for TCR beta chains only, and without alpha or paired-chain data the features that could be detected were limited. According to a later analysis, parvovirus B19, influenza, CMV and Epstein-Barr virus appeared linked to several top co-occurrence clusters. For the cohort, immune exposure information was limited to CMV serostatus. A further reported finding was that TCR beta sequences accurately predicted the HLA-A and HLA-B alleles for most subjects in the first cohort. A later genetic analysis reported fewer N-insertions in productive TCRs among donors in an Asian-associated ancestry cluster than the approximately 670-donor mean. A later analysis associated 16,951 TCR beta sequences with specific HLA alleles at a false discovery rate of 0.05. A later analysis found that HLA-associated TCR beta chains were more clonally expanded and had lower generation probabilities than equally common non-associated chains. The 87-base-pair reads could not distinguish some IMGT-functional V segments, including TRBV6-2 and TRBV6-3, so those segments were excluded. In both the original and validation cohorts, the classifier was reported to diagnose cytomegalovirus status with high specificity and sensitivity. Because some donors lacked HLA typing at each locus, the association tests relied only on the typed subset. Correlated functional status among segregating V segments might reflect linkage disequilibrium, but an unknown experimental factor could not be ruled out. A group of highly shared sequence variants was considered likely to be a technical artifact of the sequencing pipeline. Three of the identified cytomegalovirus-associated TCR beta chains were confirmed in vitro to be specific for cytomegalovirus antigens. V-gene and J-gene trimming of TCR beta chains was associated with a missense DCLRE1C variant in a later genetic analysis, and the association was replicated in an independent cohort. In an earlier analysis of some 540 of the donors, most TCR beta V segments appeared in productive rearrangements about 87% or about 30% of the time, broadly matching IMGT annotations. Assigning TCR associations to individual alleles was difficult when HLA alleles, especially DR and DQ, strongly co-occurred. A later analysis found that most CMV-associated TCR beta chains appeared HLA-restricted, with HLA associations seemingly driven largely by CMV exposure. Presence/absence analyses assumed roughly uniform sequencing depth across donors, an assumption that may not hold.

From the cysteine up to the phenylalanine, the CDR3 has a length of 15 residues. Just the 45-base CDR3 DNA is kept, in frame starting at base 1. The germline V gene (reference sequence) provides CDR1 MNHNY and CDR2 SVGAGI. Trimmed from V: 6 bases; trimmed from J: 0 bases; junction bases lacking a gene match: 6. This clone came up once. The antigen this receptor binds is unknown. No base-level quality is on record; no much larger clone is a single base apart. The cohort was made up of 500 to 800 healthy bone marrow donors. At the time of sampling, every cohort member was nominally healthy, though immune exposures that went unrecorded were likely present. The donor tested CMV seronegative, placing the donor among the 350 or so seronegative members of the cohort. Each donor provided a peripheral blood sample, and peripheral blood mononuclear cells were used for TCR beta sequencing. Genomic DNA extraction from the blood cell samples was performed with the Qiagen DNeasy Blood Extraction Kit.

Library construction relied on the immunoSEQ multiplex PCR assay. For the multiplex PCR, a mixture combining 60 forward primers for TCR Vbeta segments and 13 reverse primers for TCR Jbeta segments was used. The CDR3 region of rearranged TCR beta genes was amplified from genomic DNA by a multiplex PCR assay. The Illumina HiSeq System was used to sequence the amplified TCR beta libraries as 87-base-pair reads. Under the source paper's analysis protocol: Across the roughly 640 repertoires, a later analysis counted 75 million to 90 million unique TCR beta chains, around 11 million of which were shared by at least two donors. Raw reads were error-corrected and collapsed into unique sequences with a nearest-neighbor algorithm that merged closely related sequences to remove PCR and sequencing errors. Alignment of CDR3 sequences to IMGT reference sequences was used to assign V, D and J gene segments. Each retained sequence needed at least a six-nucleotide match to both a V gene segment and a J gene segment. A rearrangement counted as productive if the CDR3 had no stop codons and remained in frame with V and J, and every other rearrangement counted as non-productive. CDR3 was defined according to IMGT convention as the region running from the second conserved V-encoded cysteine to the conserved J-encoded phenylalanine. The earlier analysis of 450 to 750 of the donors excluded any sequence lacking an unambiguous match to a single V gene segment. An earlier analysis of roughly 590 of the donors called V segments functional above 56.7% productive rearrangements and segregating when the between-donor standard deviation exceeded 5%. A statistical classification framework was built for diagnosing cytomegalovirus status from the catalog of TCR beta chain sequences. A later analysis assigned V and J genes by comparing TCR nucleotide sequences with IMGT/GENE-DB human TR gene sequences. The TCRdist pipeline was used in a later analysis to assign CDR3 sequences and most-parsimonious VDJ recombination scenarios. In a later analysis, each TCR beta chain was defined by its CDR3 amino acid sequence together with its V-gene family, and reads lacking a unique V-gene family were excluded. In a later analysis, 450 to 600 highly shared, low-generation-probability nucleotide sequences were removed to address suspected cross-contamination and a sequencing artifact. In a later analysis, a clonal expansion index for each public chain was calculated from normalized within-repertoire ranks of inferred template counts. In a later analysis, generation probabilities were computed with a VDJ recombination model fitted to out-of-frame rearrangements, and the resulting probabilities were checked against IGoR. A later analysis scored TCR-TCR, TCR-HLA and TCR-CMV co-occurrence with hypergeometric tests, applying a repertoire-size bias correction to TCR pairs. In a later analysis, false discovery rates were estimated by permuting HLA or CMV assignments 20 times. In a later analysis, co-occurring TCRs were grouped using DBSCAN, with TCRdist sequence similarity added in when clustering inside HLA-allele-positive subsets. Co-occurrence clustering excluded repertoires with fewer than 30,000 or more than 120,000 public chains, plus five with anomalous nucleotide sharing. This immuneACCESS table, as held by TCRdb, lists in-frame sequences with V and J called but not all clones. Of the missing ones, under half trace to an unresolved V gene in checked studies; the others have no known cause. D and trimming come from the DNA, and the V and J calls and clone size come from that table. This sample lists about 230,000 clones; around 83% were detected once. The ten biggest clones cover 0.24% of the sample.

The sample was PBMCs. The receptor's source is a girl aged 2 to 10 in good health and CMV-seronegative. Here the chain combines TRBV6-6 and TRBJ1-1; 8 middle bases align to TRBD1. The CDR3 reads CASRYGQGMNTEAFF. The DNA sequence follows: TGTGCCAGCAGATACGGACAGGGAATGAACACTGAAGCTTTCTTT.